These 31 T cell receptor beta chains share one sample of origin, sequenced in a study of T cell repertoires in cytomegalovirus infection (dated by TCRdb to the late 2010s). Reads for this sample came from an Illumina HiSeq 1500. TCRdb's own reprocessing of the public reads used fastp at Q25 and MiXCR and kept productive beta chains. CDR3 protein sequences are deduplicated, and each keeps its most common genes and DNA. This sample gives 200,000 or so distinct CDR3 sequences in total; 35% to 40% of them show up just once. Together, the top ten hold approximately 60% of the sample. The sample's treatment or condition, from its label and the paper: in vitro stimulation with specific CMV peptide epitopes to enrich CMV-specific T cells. Their antigens are not known. The source material was CD8+ T cells from cultured PBMCs, sampled from culture after CMV antigen stimulation. These receptor sequences come from a human donor in good health (CMV status not recorded). Some clones in this sample may be carry-over from other donors' samples.

This clonotype was seen many times. The chain uses TRBV7-2 and TRBJ1-2; a weak D match, TRBD1 (5 bases). Germline-derived CDR1 and CDR2 are SGHTA and FQGNSA. Deletions cut 5 bases from V and 3 bases from J, with 16 bases between. This CDR3 comprises 15 residues. CDR3 nucleotide sequence: TGTGCCAGCAGCCCCGAGGCGGGGACCCACTATGGCTACACCTTC. Encoded protein: CASSPEAGTHYGYTF.

In this sample, this clonotype turned up a few times. This chain connects TRBV6-6 to TRBJ2-6, with unresolved D. Germline V gives CDR1 MNHNY, CDR2 SVGAGI (reference sequence). V shed 0 bases and J shed 1 base, with 13 bases lying between them. The CDR3 contains 18 residues. The CDR3 protein is CASSYSPAGNSGANVLTF. The CDR3 nucleotides are TGTGCCAGCAGTTACTCGCCAGCTGGGAATTCTGGGGCCAACGTCCTGACTTTC.

The rearrangement joins TRBV28 to TRBJ2-4; unclear D gene. The length of the CDR3 is 15 residues. The V gene's germline CDR1 is MDHEN and CDR2 SYDVKM. Trimming removed 2 bases at V and 0 bases at J, with 8 bases between. The CDR3, as DNA: TGTGCCAGCAGTTTAAGTTCGGTAGCCAAAAACATTCAGTACTTC. This translates into CASSLSSVAKNIQYF.

The V call is TRBV4-2, the J call TRBJ2-1; 7 positions match TRBD1. The CDR3 spans 18 residues. The J segment lost 2 bases and the V segment lost 4 bases, leaving 14 bases of the junction unmatched. Germline V lookup: CDR1 LGHNA, CDR2 YNFKEQ. CDR3 protein: CASSPTIQTGMAYNEQFF. CDR3 bases: TGTGCCAGCAGCCCTACTATCCAGACAGGGATGGCCTACAATGAGCAGTTCTTC.

The V and J genes are TRBV3-1 and TRBJ2-1; tentative D call: TRBD2 (6 bases). The germline gives CDR1 LGHDT, CDR2 YNNKEL (reference sequence). This CDR3 has 16 amino acids. With 1 base removed from V and 8 bases from J, the gap between germline ends came to 18 bases. CDR3 protein: CASSQGLVPGWDEQFF. CDR3 in DNA: TGTGCCAGCAGCCAAGGACTAGTACCGGGTTGGGATGAGCAGTTCTTC.

J is TRBJ2-3 and V is TRBV7-9; 7 bases are a match to TRBD1. The junction had 6 bases not matched to a gene; V was cut back by 4 bases and J by 2 bases. The CDR3 has 15 amino acids. Germline V gives CDR1 SEHNR, CDR2 FQNEAQ (reference sequence). The DNA for the CDR3 is TGTGCCAGCAGCTACAGGGGAAGACTCACAGATACGCAGTATTTT. This gives the protein CASSYRGRLTDTQYF.

The chain is built from TRBV12-5 and TRBJ2-7, with D tentatively TRBD2 (5 bases). V lost 3 bases and J lost 7, with 7 bases in between. Germline V lookup: CDR1 LGHNT, CDR2 FRNRAP. This CDR3 region has 11 residues. The CDR3 DNA follows: TGTGCTAGTGGTTTTGCGGGTGAGCAGTACTTC. This gives the protein CASGFAGEQYF. The entire variable domain, with the rest obtained from reference TRBV12-5 and TRBJ2-7, is as follows: DARVTQTPRHKVTEMGQEVTMRCQPILGHNTVFWYRQTMMQGLELLAYFRNRAPLDDSGMPKDRFSAEMPDATLATLKIQPSEPRDSAVYFCASGFAGEQYFGPGTRLTVT.

This clonotype has ten or more counts. The V call is TRBV7-2, the J call TRBJ1-1; possible D gene TRBD1, 5 bases. Trimming took 5 bases from V and 4 from J, leaving 11 bases between them. Germline CDR1 reads SGHTA; CDR2 reads FQGNSA. The CDR3 runs to 13 residues. The CDR3 DNA sequence: TGTGCCAGCAGCCTCGGGGCAGGCACTGAAGCTTTCTTT. Its protein is CASSLGAGTEAFF.

The rearrangement links TRBV2 to TRBJ2-1; 11 bases agree with TRBD2. CDR1 SNHLY and CDR2 FYNNEI come from the germline V gene. J lost 4 bases, V lost 6 bases, and 8 bases had no gene match. CDR3 size: 16 residues. The CDR3 DNA is TGTGCCAGCAGCGTTCAACTAGCGGGAGCTTACAATGAGCAGTTCTTC. It is translated as CASSVQLAGAYNEQFF.

The chain carries TRBV6-8 and TRBJ2-5, with D perhaps TRBD2 (6 bases). CDR1 MNHGY and CDR2 SAAAGT come from the germline V gene. V was shortened by 6 bases and J by 1 base, with 12 bases between the two germline ends. CDR3 length: 14 residues. In DNA form, the CDR3 reads TGTGCCAGCAGATTTAGCGGAAGCCAAGAGACCCAGTACTTC. Encoded protein: CASRFSGSQETQYF.

This clonotype was picked up one time. The V and J genes are TRBV7-3 and TRBJ2-3, with 13 positions matching TRBD2. Germline trimming cut 5 bases from V and 6 bases from J; bases unmatched to any gene: 5. CDR1 is SGHTA, CDR2 FQGTGA, per germline. The CDR3 extends over 15 amino acids. The CDR3 nucleotides read TGTGCCAGCAGCCTCGGACTAGCGGGAGTTGATACGCAGTATTTT. Translating gives CASSLGLAGVDTQYF.

V usage is TRBV7-9 and J usage is TRBJ2-2; 10 bases are shared with TRBD2. The CDR3 is 14 amino acids. Germline V gene data show CDR1 as SEHNR and CDR2 as FQNEAQ (reference sequence). Unmatched junction bases numbered 6, after V lost 7 bases and J lost 7 bases. CDR3 nucleotides: TGTGCCAGCAACCCTAGCGGGAGCGTCGGGGAGCTGTTTTTT. Encoded protein: CASNPSGSVGELFF.

The gene calls are TRBV20-1 and TRBJ2-1; D ambiguous. Trimming removed 4 bases from V and 14 bases from J, with 18 bases in between. This CDR3 has 12 amino acids. Germline CDR1 reads DFQATT; CDR2 reads SNEGSKA (reference sequence). CDR3 sequence: CSAKVTGPAEFF. CDR3 DNA sequence: TGCAGTGCTAAGGTAACTGGACCCGCAGAGTTCTTC.

This clonotype showed up just a few times. This sequence joins TRBV7-3 and TRBJ2-1; no clear D gene. Trimming removed 3 bases at V and 4 bases at J, with 16 bases between. CDR1 SGHTA and CDR2 FQGTGA come from the germline V gene. CDR3 length: 16 residues. In DNA, the CDR3 is TGTGCCAGCAGCTTTCCTCCCGCCGCCGTATACAATGAGCAGTTCTTC. Translating gives CASSFPPAAVYNEQFF.

In nucleotides, the CDR3 is TGTGCCAGCAGACAACAGGGGGGTAATTCACCCCTCCACTTT. It yields the protein CASRQQGGNSPLHF. This chain links TRBV2 with TRBJ1-6; 8 nucleotides agree with TRBD1. CDR3 length: 14 residues. Germline trimming cut 6 bases from V and 6 bases from J; bases unmatched to any gene: 4. The germline CDR1 and CDR2 sequences are SNHLY and FYNNEI.

The table lists this clonotype with a few counts. The chain joins TRBV27 to TRBJ2-3; 8 bases are shared with TRBD2. Germline V gene sequence: CDR1 MNHEY, CDR2 SMNVEV (reference sequence). CDR3 length: 17 amino acids. The J segment lost 3 bases and the V segment lost 0 bases, leaving 8 bases of the junction unmatched. The CDR3 DNA follows: TGTGCCAGCAGTTTATCGGCCAGCGGGAGTCAAACAGATACGCAGTATTTT. This sequence encodes CASSLSASGSQTDTQYF.

In its sample, this clonotype was seen once. V gene TRBV28 combines with J gene TRBJ1-5; the D is unclear. V was pared by 2 bases and J by 4 bases, with 6 bases between. Germline V gene sequence: CDR1 MDHEN, CDR2 SYDVKM. This CDR3 spans 13 amino acids. CDR3 DNA sequence: TGTGCCAGCAGTTTAATGGTTAATCAGCCCCAGCATTTT. It translates to CASSLMVNQPQHF.

In this sample, this clonotype turned up a few times. V usage is TRBV19 and J usage is TRBJ2-1, with 8 bases that match TRBD2. Germline CDR1 LNHDA, CDR2 SQIVND (reference sequence). The CDR3 contains 17 residues. The V segment lost 1 base and the J segment 3 bases; nucleotides outside the gene matches: 8. As DNA, the CDR3 is TGTGCCAGTAGTATAGGCAGCCGGGGGGGCCTCTACAATGAGCAGTTCTTC. Translating it yields CASSIGSRGGLYNEQFF. The variable domain in full, completed from reference TRBV19 and TRBJ2-1, reads DGGITQSPKYLFRKEGQNVTLSCEQNLNHDAMYWYRQDPGQGLRLIYYSQIVNDFQKGDIAEGYSVSREKKESFPLTVTSAQKNPTAFYLCASSIGSRGGLYNEQFFGPGTRLTVL.

The chain has TRBV27 and TRBJ1-5, with D possibly being TRBD1 (5 bases). CDR1 is MNHEY, CDR2 SMNVEV, per germline (reference sequence). V was cut by 1 base and J by 5 bases, with 6 bases left in between. The CDR3 covers 13 residues. CDR3 DNA sequence: TGTGCCAGCAGTTTATGGGGGGATCAGCCCCAGCATTTT. This codes for CASSLWGDQPQHF.

This clonotype was seen a handful of times. The chain combines TRBV12-3 or TRBV12-4 with TRBJ2-5; maybe TRBD2 (5 bases). The germline V and J ends were trimmed by 9 bases and 5 bases, with 19 bases remaining between them. CDR3 size: 14 residues. In DNA, the CDR3 is TGTGCCAGTACGGCGCCCATGAGAGGGGAGACCCAGTACTTC. Its protein is CASTAPMRGETQYF.

The genes are TRBV4-1 and TRBJ1-2; possible D gene TRBD1, 5 bases. CDR1 and CDR2 (germline): MGHRA, YSYEKL. The length of the CDR3 is 16 residues. V lost 1 base, J lost 4 bases, and 16 bases lay in between. The chain's CDR3 is CASSQGFGTTVYGYTF. CDR3 sequence (DNA): TGCGCCAGCAGCCAAGGTTTCGGGACGACCGTCTATGGCTACACCTTC.

V and J are TRBV11-1 and TRBJ2-7; D is perhaps TRBD1 or TRBD2 (6 bases each). Germline lookup yields CDR1 SGHAT and CDR2 FQDESV (reference sequence). The length of the CDR3 is 16 residues. V gave up 5 bases and J gave up 3 bases, with 20 bases separating them. The chain's CDR3 is CASSKTRGPAYYEQYF. CDR3 DNA sequence: TGTGCCAGCAGCAAAACACGGGGGCCCGCATACTACGAGCAGTACTTC.

The chain joins TRBV12-3 or TRBV12-4 to TRBJ1-5, with a weak D call TRBD1 (5 bases). The V and J ends lost 5 bases and 5 bases respectively, with 25 bases between them. The CDR3 totals 18 residues. DNA of the CDR3: TGTGCCAGCAGTCTCGGAATTCTGGACACGGGAGGGTATCAGCCCCAGCATTTT. It yields the protein CASSLGILDTGGYQPQHF.

For the CDR3, the DNA is TGTGCCAGCATTCCCCGGGACACCCGCTCTGGGGCCAACGTCCTGACTTTC. It translates to CASIPRDTRSGANVLTF. The chain couples TRBV6-8 to TRBJ2-6; a weak D match, TRBD1 (6 bases). Trimming cost V 7 bases and J 0 bases, with 16 bases left between them. Germline CDR1 reads MNHGY; CDR2 reads SAAAGT. The CDR3 consists of 17 residues.

The chain uses TRBV7-9 and TRBJ2-7; D unresolved. CDR3 size: 12 residues. V lost 6 bases and J lost 4, with 10 bases in between. Germline CDR1 SEHNR, CDR2 FQNEAQ (reference sequence). CDR3 coding DNA: TGTGCCAGCAGGAAAATCCCATACGAGCAGTACTTC. As protein: CASRKIPYEQYF.

There are a few counts of this clonotype. The chain links TRBV5-1 to TRBJ2-3; 7 bases match TRBD2. The CDR3 contains 16 residues. After removal of 0 bases from V and 0 bases from J, the junction contained 4 bases not matched to a gene. Germline V gives CDR1 SGHRS, CDR2 YFSETQ. In DNA form, the CDR3 reads TGCGCCAGCAGCTTGGTTCTAGCGGAGAGCACAGATACGCAGTATTTT. Protein: CASSLVLAESTDTQYF.

This clonotype was picked up a small number of times. This chain uses TRBV10-3 with TRBJ2-5, with D perhaps matching TRBD1 (5 bases). V dropped 4 bases and J dropped 3 bases, with 12 bases sitting between them. Germline CDR1 is ENHRY and CDR2 is SYGVKD. This CDR3 has 14 amino acids. Here the CDR3 reads CAISAPRQKETQYF. The CDR3 DNA is TGTGCCATCAGTGCCCCTCGACAGAAAGAGACCCAGTACTTC.

This clonotype was seen more than once but under ten times. The chain joins TRBV6-5 to TRBJ2-1; 9 bases fit TRBD1. After removal of 4 bases from V and 3 bases from J, the junction contained 1 base not matched to a gene. The CDR3 totals 14 residues. CDR1 and CDR2 (germline): MNHEY, SVGAGI. CDR3 nucleotide sequence: TGTGCCAGCAGTTGGGACAGGGACTACAATGAGCAGTTCTTC. Its protein product is CASSWDRDYNEQFF.

Only a few counts were recorded for this clonotype. The chain employs TRBV7-6 and TRBJ2-7; D is possibly TRBD1 (6 bases). The length of the CDR3 is 17 residues. Between the trimmed V and J ends, which lost 5 bases and 2 bases, there was a span of 22 bases. Looked up from germline, CDR1 is SGHVS and CDR2 is FNYEAQ. The CDR3 DNA is TGTGCCAGCAGCCCCCAAGGTCCACAGGGCATTCCCTACGAGCAGTACTTC. Its protein is CASSPQGPQGIPYEQYF.

V usage is TRBV3-1 and J usage is TRBJ2-2, with 7 nucleotides matching TRBD1. Germline V gene lookup returns CDR1 LGHDT and CDR2 YNNKEL (reference sequence). With V trimmed by 1 base and J by 1 base, 9 bases remained unmatched. This CDR3 region has 18 residues. The CDR3 DNA sequence: TGTGCCAGCAGCCAAGTGGAAGGGGACAGAAGGAACACCGGGGAGCTGTTTTTT. This codes for CASSQVEGDRRNTGELFF.

The chain links TRBV11-2 to TRBJ1-6, with 10 nucleotides matching TRBD1. V lost 1 base to trimming and J lost 8 bases; unmatched junction nucleotides: 2. Germline-derived CDR1 and CDR2 are SGHAT and FQNNGV. This CDR3 is built from 15 residues. CDR3 loop: CASSLGGTGDSPLHF. CDR3 in DNA: TGTGCCAGCAGCTTAGGGGGGACAGGGGATTCACCCCTCCACTTT.